The present entry profiles one TCR beta chain with its context. Its antigen is as yet unknown. Germline CDR1 and CDR2: SQVTM and ANQGSEA. V shed 3 bases and J shed 2 bases, with 13 bases lying between them. This CDR3 has 14 amino acids. Here immunoSEQ multiplex PCR was the method, and the copy in TCRdb shows in-frame clones only, minus some. The sample includes about 600,000 clones, around 97% seen only once; the top ten take about 0.057%. This sample is drawn from a study of shared clonotypes between healthy human individuals. Across the whole study: Per donor, three plates held CD4 naive cells, three held CD4 memory, two held CD8 naive and one held CD8 memory. Study outcomes and limitations: Rarefaction gave evidence that sorted-subset sequencing remained incomplete despite large depth. As a rule, naive subsets had a larger estimated richness than memory subsets. Clonotypes that were shared across a few donors made up approximately 5% of naive CD4 clonotypes.

The TCR sequence derives from a woman aged 30 to 39 in good health. Specimen: naive CD4+ T cells sorted from blood. Sample subset: CD45RA+ positively selected. The chain employs TRBV29-1 and TRBJ1-1; D may be TRBD1 (6 bases). The CDR3 sequence is CSVERQAFNTEAFF. CDR3 coding DNA: TGCAGCGTTGAGAGACAGGCCTTTAACACTGAAGCTTTCTTT.